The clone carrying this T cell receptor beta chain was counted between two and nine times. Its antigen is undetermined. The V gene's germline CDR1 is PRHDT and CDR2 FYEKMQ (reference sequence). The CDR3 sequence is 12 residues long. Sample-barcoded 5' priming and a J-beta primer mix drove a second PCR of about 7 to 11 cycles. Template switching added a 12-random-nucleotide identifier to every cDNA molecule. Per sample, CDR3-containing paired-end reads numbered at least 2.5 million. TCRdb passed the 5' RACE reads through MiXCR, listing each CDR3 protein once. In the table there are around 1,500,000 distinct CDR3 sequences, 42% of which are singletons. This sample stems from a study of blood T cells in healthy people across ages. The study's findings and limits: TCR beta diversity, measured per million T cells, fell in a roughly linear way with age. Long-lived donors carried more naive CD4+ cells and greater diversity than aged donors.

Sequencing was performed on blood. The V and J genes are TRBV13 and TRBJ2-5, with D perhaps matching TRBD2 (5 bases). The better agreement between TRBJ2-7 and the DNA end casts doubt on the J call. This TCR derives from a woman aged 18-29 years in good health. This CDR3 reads CASSRGSHEQYF. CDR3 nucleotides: TGTGCCAGCAGTCGAGGGTCCCACGAGCAGTACTTC.